These 23 T cell receptor beta chains were sequenced from one sample in a study of T cells in Graves' hyperthyroidism and ophthalmopathy. Amplification yielded TCR beta CDR3 regions, with RNA transcripts as the source. Carried out on the TCR CDR3, a first-round RT-PCR used the HTBI primer set. TCRdb ran MiXCR on the multiplex PCR reads and lists one entry per CDR3 protein. The repertoire has a few hundred thousand distinct CDR3 sequences, around 15% of them found once; the top ten carry less than 3.5%. Material for sequencing was blood. These TCRs come from a woman in her thirties or forties with Graves' ophthalmopathy.

The J gene is TRBJ2-2, the V gene TRBV7-9, with D unclear. The CDR3 runs to 13 residues. Germline V gene sequence: CDR1 SEHNR, CDR2 FQNEAQ (reference sequence). V lost 2 bases and J 4 bases, leaving 5 bases between the germline ends. CDR3 sequence: CASSLSLTGELFF. The CDR3 bases are TGTGCCAGCAGCTTATCCCTCACCGGGGAGCTGTTTTTT.

The gene calls are TRBV5-5 and TRBJ1-3; D gene unclear. CDR3 length: 15 amino acids. Trimming removed 3 bases from V and 4 bases from J, with 14 bases in between. Germline V lookup: CDR1 SGHKS, CDR2 YYEKEE (reference sequence). The CDR3 is CASSSGPVSGNTIYF. The CDR3 region has the DNA TGTGCCAGCAGCTCAGGACCCGTTAGCGGAAACACCATATATTTT.

This chain connects TRBV5-1 to TRBJ2-7; 10 nucleotides match TRBD2. The CDR3 spans 16 residues. The V gene end was trimmed by 1 base and the J gene end by 5 bases; junction bases not matched to a gene: 9. Germline V gene sequence: CDR1 SGHRS, CDR2 YFSETQ. In DNA form, the CDR3 reads TGCGCCAGCAGCTTGTTGGCTAGCGGGAGTAACCACGAGCAGTACTTC. As protein: CASSLLASGSNHEQYF.

This clonotype is a singleton in its sample. The J gene is TRBJ2-1, the V gene TRBV5-5; TRBD1 matches at 11 bases. The V segment lost 0 bases and the J segment 8 bases; nucleotides outside the gene matches: 7. In germline, CDR1 is SGHKS, CDR2 YYEKEE (reference sequence). The CDR3 contains 16 residues. CDR3 in DNA: TGTGCCAGCAGCTTGGGCGGACAGGGGGCGGTCGATGAGCAGTTCTTC. It encodes CASSLGGQGAVDEQFF.

The chain employs TRBV9 and TRBJ2-5; D remains unclear. Germline assignment: CDR1 SGDLS and CDR2 YYNGEE. This CDR3 is built from 14 residues. Trimming shortened V by 1 base and J by 1 base, and 8 bases separated the two germline ends. CDR3 in DNA: TGTGCCAGCAGCGTAATGGGCTCCCAAGAGACCCAGTACTTC. Protein product: CASSVMGSQETQYF.

This clonotype has at least ten counts. The V and J genes are TRBV5-1 and TRBJ2-5; possibly TRBD1 or TRBD2 for D (5 bases each). Trimming removed 4 bases from V and 3 bases from J, with 16 bases in between. This CDR3 has 15 residues. The germline V gene encodes CDR1 SGHRS and CDR2 YFSETQ. CDR3 protein: CASSLGPALEETQYF. The CDR3 DNA follows: TGCGCCAGCAGCCTGGGACCGGCGTTAGAAGAGACCCAGTACTTC.

This chain joins TRBV7-2 and TRBJ1-3, with D possibly being TRBD1 (6 bases). In germline, CDR1 is SGHTA, CDR2 FQGNSA. CDR3 length: 14 amino acids. Trimming took off 5 bases at V and 4 bases at J, with 12 bases between the two ends. The CDR3 DNA is TGTGCCAGCAGCAACAGACAGGAAGGAAACACCATATATTTT. Amino acid sequence: CASSNRQEGNTIYF.

This clonotype came up a few times. This chain connects TRBV5-8 to TRBJ1-1; tentative D call: TRBD1 (6 bases). CDR1 is SGHTS and CDR2 is YDEGEE in the germline V gene. This CDR3 is built from 14 residues. The V and J ends lost 3 bases and 5 bases respectively, with 14 bases between them. Here the CDR3 DNA reads TGTGCCAGCAGCTGGGGGAGGGGGAGGACTGAAGCTTTCTTT. Translating it yields CASSWGRGRTEAFF. Full variable domain (remainder filled in from reference TRBV5-8 and TRBJ1-1): EAGVTQSPTHLIKTRGQQATLRCSPISGHTSVYWYQQALGLGLQFLLWYDEGEERNRGNFPPRFSGRQFPNYSSELNVNALELEDSALYLCASSWGRGRTEAFFGQGTRLTVV.

There are a few counts of this clonotype. The chain carries TRBV3-1 and TRBJ2-5; D might be TRBD2 (5 bases). With 1 base removed from V and 2 bases from J, the gap between germline ends came to 17 bases. The CDR3 loop spans 17 amino acids. Germline-derived CDR1 and CDR2 are LGHDT and YNNKEL (reference sequence). The CDR3, as DNA: TGTGCCAGCAGCCAAGTTCGGGAATGGGAGAATCAAGAGACCCAGTACTTC. Protein: CASSQVREWENQETQYF.

This clonotype was observed many times. This sequence joins TRBV2 and TRBJ2-4; TRBD2 is a possible D gene (5 bases). Germline V gives CDR1 SNHLY, CDR2 FYNNEI. Trimming removed 0 bases from V and 0 bases from J, with 9 bases in between. This CDR3 is 16 amino acids long. CDR3 amino acids: CASSEAPGLAKNIQYF. The CDR3 coding sequence is TGTGCCAGCAGTGAAGCGCCCGGACTAGCCAAAAACATTCAGTACTTC.

This clonotype was seen only a few times. The CDR3 reads CAYRDRGYGYTF. CDR3 DNA sequence: TGTGCCTACCGGGACAGGGGCTATGGCTACACCTTC. The chain recombines TRBV30 with TRBJ1-2; the match to TRBD1 covers 10 bases. CDR1 and CDR2 (germline): GTSNPN, SVGIG (reference sequence). CDR3 size: 12 residues. V lost 7 bases and J lost 4; bases outside the gene matches: 3.

The chain uses TRBV27 and TRBJ1-6; D might be TRBD1 (5 bases). The CDR3 contains 14 residues. CDR1 and CDR2 (germline): MNHEY, SMNVEV (reference sequence). With 8 bases removed from V and 7 bases from J, the gap between germline ends came to 15 bases. This CDR3 is CASGEGRQNSPLHF. CDR3 nucleotide sequence: TGTGCCAGCGGAGAGGGACGGCAAAATTCACCCCTCCACTTT.

This clonotype was seen more than once but under ten times. V gene TRBV30 combines with J gene TRBJ1-1, with unresolved D. CDR1 and CDR2 (germline): GTSNPN, SVGIG (reference sequence). V lost 3 bases and J lost 4, with 12 bases in between. CDR3 size: 13 residues. The chain's CDR3 is CAWSTLEATEAFF. CDR3 nucleotide sequence: TGTGCCTGGAGCACGCTCGAAGCCACTGAAGCTTTCTTT.

This clonotype was seen many times. This chain joins TRBV30 and TRBJ1-5; TRBD1 is a possible D gene (5 bases). The V end lost 0 bases, the J end lost 5 bases, and 8 bases lay between the germline ends. The CDR3 spans 13 residues. Germline CDR1 GTSNPN, CDR2 SVGIG (reference sequence). The DNA for the CDR3 is TGTGCCTGGAGTGTCCAGGGTCATCAGCCCCAGCATTTT. It is translated as CAWSVQGHQPQHF. The entire variable domain, with the rest obtained from reference TRBV30 and TRBJ1-5, is as follows: SQTIHQWPATLVQPVGSPLSLECTVEGTSNPNLYWYRQAAGRGLQLLFYSVGIGQISSEVPQNLSASRPQDRQFILSSKKLLLSDSGFYLCAWSVQGHQPQHFGDGTRLSIL.

The chain employs TRBV7-3 and TRBJ2-7, with 7 bases that match TRBD2. The CDR3 runs 15 residues. The germline CDR1 and CDR2 sequences are SGHTA and FQGTGA. J lost 6 bases, V lost 5 bases, and 13 bases had no gene match. This CDR3 is CASSPGQGGTGEQYF. The CDR3 bases are TGTGCCAGCAGCCCCGGGCAGGGAGGGACCGGCGAGCAGTACTTC.

The DNA for the CDR3 is TGTGCCAGTAGTCCCGACAGGGGAGAGAACTATGGCTACACCTTC. It codes for CASSPDRGENYGYTF. The chain employs TRBV19 and TRBJ1-2; TRBD1 agrees at 8 bases. The CDR3 extends over 15 amino acids. V was pared by 5 bases and J by 2 bases, with 7 bases of the junction left unmatched. Germline CDR1 and CDR2: LNHDA and SQIVND (reference sequence).

In the case of this clonotype: A clone one base away is much larger, so this may be a read error. The chain links TRBV7-9 to TRBJ2-3, with D possibly matching TRBD1 (6 bases). This CDR3 has 14 amino acids. The germline V gene encodes CDR1 SEHNR and CDR2 FQNEAQ (reference sequence). The ends were cut back, 2 bases at V and 8 bases at J, with 14 bases in the middle. CDR3: CASSLMGAGGTQYF. In DNA form, the CDR3 reads TGTGCCAGCAGCTTAATGGGGGCAGGAGGTACGCAGTATTTT. Using reference TRBV7-9 and TRBJ2-3 for the parts outside the CDR3, the full variable domain is DTGVSQNPRHKITKRGQNVTFRCDPISEHNRLYWYRQTLGQGPEFLTYFQNEAQLEKSRLLSDRFSAERPKGSFSTLEIQRTEQGDSAMYLCASSLMGAGGTQYFGPGTRLTVL.

The CDR3 DNA reads as TGTGCCAGCAATCAGGGGACTCAAAATCAGCCCCAGCATTTT. It encodes CASNQGTQNQPQHF. The chain has TRBV28 and TRBJ1-5, with TRBD1 as a possible D gene (6 bases). The germline V gene encodes CDR1 MDHEN and CDR2 SYDVKM. Trimming left V 7 bases short and J 4 bases short, with 14 bases between. CDR3 size: 14 residues.

This rearrangement joins TRBV7-2 to TRBJ2-1, with TRBD2 identical over 10 bases. The V and J ends lost 7 bases and 4 bases, in that order; junction bases with no gene match: 10. CDR3 size: 16 residues. The germline gives CDR1 SGHTA, CDR2 FQGNSA. CDR3 region: CASKISTSGTYNEQFF. CDR3 coding DNA: TGTGCCAGCAAGATTAGCACTAGCGGGACTTACAATGAGCAGTTCTTC. The whole variable domain, filled in from reference TRBV7-2 and TRBJ2-1, reads GAGVSQSPSNKVTEKGKDVELRCDPISGHTALYWYRQSLGQGLEFLIYFQGNSAPDKSGLPSDRFSAERTGGSVSTLTIQRTQQEDSAVYLCASKISTSGTYNEQFFGPGTRLTVL.

This clonotype was seen many times. The rearrangement links TRBV27 to TRBJ1-1; D unclear. The V and J ends lost 6 bases and 0 bases respectively, with 8 bases between them. The CDR3 runs 13 residues. Per the germline V gene, CDR1 is MNHEY and CDR2 is SMNVEV (reference sequence). The CDR3 coding sequence is TGTGCCAGCAGCTCTGGGATGAACACTGAAGCTTTCTTT. As protein: CASSSGMNTEAFF.

Only a few counts were recorded for this clonotype. The chain couples TRBV5-1 to TRBJ2-5; 7 bases match TRBD1. Losses at the gene ends were 3 bases for V and 7 bases for J; bases not matched to a gene: 18. Per germline, CDR1 SGHRS and CDR2 YFSETQ. This CDR3 is built from 17 residues. The CDR3 protein is CASSSGGRGGQMGTQYF. The CDR3 DNA sequence: TGCGCCAGCAGCTCGGGTGGCCGAGGGGGCCAGATGGGGACCCAGTACTTC.

In its sample, this clonotype was seen many times. V gene TRBV29-1 combines with J gene TRBJ1-1; D remains ambiguous. The CDR3 is 12 amino acids. Germline V gene lookup returns CDR1 SQVTM and CDR2 ANQGSEA. Trimming removed 7 bases from V and 3 bases from J, with 12 bases in between. DNA for the CDR3: TGCAGCGCTCTCGACACCCACACTGAAGCTTTCTTT. Its translation is CSALDTHTEAFF.

The table lists this clonotype with a few counts. The rearrangement links TRBV5-1 to TRBJ2-5; TRBD1 matches at 11 bases. The CDR3 runs to 15 residues. Germline V lookup: CDR1 SGHRS, CDR2 YFSETQ. V was clipped by 4 bases and J by 3 bases; unmatched bases: 5. CDR3 DNA: TGCGCCAGCAGCATCCGGACAGGGGGCGAAGAGACCCAGTACTTC. This translates into CASSIRTGGEETQYF. The full variable domain, its missing parts supplied by reference TRBV5-1 and TRBJ2-5, is KAGVTQTPRYLIKTRGQQVTLSCSPISGHRSVSWYQQTPGQGLQFLFEYFSETQRNKGNFPGRFSGRQFSNSRSEMNVSTLELGDSALYLCASSIRTGGEETQYFGPGTRLLVL.